A single sample gave rise to the 20 T cell receptor beta chains below, sequenced in a study of shared clonotypes between healthy human individuals. Assay used: immunoSEQ multiplex PCR; TCRdb lists only in-frame clones, some missing. The sample has millions of clones, 93% seen once. Sequenced sample: naive CD4+ T cells from PBMCs. Sample subset: CD45RA+ positively selected. These receptors were obtained from a man aged 18 to 35 in good health. Some clones in this sample may be carry-over from other donors' samples.

This chain uses TRBV5-1 with TRBJ2-7, with D maybe TRBD1 (6 bases). Germline V gene data show CDR1 as SGHRS and CDR2 as YFSETQ. The CDR3 length is 15 residues. Trimming shortened V by 6 bases and J by 3 bases, and 19 bases separated the two germline ends. The DNA of the CDR3 is TGCGCCAGCACCCGGGGTGGGACAAATGACTACGAGCAGTACTTC. Amino acids: CASTRGGTNDYEQYF.

In the case of this clone: The sample holds other DNA sequences that translate to the same CDR3. This rearrangement joins TRBV7-2 to TRBJ2-1; 8 bases fit TRBD2. This CDR3 region has 15 residues. The V and J ends lost 5 bases and 0 bases, in that order; junction bases with no gene match: 3. Germline loops: CDR1 SGHTA, CDR2 FQGNSA. Here the CDR3 reads CASSRSGTSYNEQFF. Here the CDR3 DNA reads TGTGCCAGCAGCCGTAGCGGGACCTCCTACAATGAGCAGTTCTTC.

The rearrangement uses TRBV12-5 and TRBJ2-1; a weak D match, TRBD1 (7 bases). This CDR3 is 15 amino acids long. V was cut by 4 bases and J by 5 bases, with 15 bases left in between. Germline CDR1 and CDR2: LGHNT and FRNRAP. Written as DNA, the CDR3 is TGTGCTAGTGGTTCCCGACTAGGGGGCCACAATGAGCAGTTCTTC. Its protein is CASGSRLGGHNEQFF.

The rearrangement uses TRBV11-2 and TRBJ2-7, with 7 bases that match TRBD1. The V segment lost 4 bases and the J segment 4 bases; nucleotides outside the gene matches: 7. Germline V gives CDR1 SGHAT, CDR2 FQNNGV. The CDR3 extends over 14 amino acids. The CDR3: CASSSRQGRYEQYF. The CDR3 region has the DNA TGTGCCAGCAGCTCCCGACAGGGAAGGTACGAGCAGTACTTC.

V gene TRBV5-1 combines with J gene TRBJ2-3; no firm D call. The CDR3 consists of 15 residues. The germline CDR1 and CDR2 sequences are SGHRS and YFSETQ. Trimming stripped 2 bases from V and 1 base from J, with 11 bases between. The CDR3 bases are TGCGCCAGCAGCTTACCTCTCGGACGCACAGATACGCAGTATTTT. Protein sequence: CASSLPLGRTDTQYF.

CDR3 bases: TGTGCCAGCAGCTTAGAGGGCCCGGGACTTTCCTACGAGCAGTACTTC. It codes for CASSLEGPGLSYEQYF. The V gene is TRBV7-9, the J gene TRBJ2-7; perhaps TRBD2 as D (6 bases). This CDR3 region has 16 residues. Germline CDR1 and CDR2: SEHNR and FQNEAQ (reference sequence). Trimming took 1 base from V and 1 from J, leaving 14 bases between them.

The chain uses TRBV29-1 and TRBJ2-7; maybe TRBD2 (5 bases). CDR1 and CDR2 (germline): SQVTM, ANQGSEA. Trimming took 7 bases from V and 6 from J, leaving 19 bases between them. This CDR3 spans 13 amino acids. CDR3 coding DNA: TGCAGCGCCGGGGAGCAATCGGCCCTCGAGCAGTACTTC. It yields the protein CSAGEQSALEQYF.

The J gene is TRBJ1-2, the V gene TRBV25-1; 10 bases are shared with TRBD1. V gave up 4 bases and J gave up 7 bases; unmatched junction bases: 9. This CDR3 spans 15 amino acids. The germline V gene encodes CDR1 MGHDK and CDR2 SYGVNS. In DNA form, the CDR3 reads TGTGCCAGCAGTGTGACAGGGGGCTGGAGTGGTGGCTACACCTTC. As protein: CASSVTGGWSGGYTF.

J is TRBJ2-2 and V is TRBV6-1, with 9 bases matching TRBD2. Trimming took 7 bases from V and 2 from J; bases not matched to a gene: 5. The CDR3 has 15 residues. Germline loops: CDR1 MNHNS, CDR2 SASEGT. Written as DNA, the CDR3 is TGTGCCAGCAAGGCGGGGGGGTCCAACACCGGGGAGCTGTTTTTT. It yields the protein CASKAGGSNTGELFF.

V and J are TRBV7-9 and TRBJ1-2; maybe TRBD1 (6 bases). The CDR3 has 15 residues. V was cut by 3 bases and J by 6 bases, with 17 bases left in between. Germline CDR1 reads SEHNR; CDR2 reads FQNEAQ (reference sequence). The CDR3 is CASSFVVGGRDGYTF. The CDR3 region has the DNA TGTGCCAGCAGCTTTGTGGTTGGGGGCAGAGATGGCTACACCTTC.

The rearrangement joins TRBV7-6 to TRBJ2-3; tentative D call: TRBD1 (5 bases). CDR3 size: 12 residues. Germline V gene data show CDR1 as SGHVS and CDR2 as FNYEAQ. With 4 bases removed from V and 4 bases from J, the gap between germline ends came to 6 bases. Here the CDR3 DNA reads TGTGCCAGCAGCTCGACAGCAGATACGCAGTATTTT. Amino acids: CASSSTADTQYF.

As concerns this clone: The sample has other DNA sequences that encode this CDR3 too. The chain links TRBV5-1 to TRBJ1-2, with 8 bases fitting TRBD1. The germline V gene has CDR1 SGHRS and CDR2 YFSETQ. V shed 2 bases and J 3 bases; nucleotides not matched to a gene: 6. The CDR3 runs 15 residues. The CDR3 nucleotides read TGCGCCAGCAGCTTCTCCGGGACAGGAGACTATGGCTACACCTTC. Protein sequence: CASSFSGTGDYGYTF.

About this clone: Other DNA sequences in this sample translate to the same CDR3. The chain carries TRBV11-3 and TRBJ2-1; a possible D gene is TRBD2 (7 bases). From germline, CDR1 is SGHNT and CDR2 YENEEA. Trimming removed 5 bases from V and 2 bases from J, with 13 bases in between. This CDR3 is 15 amino acids long. The CDR3 DNA follows: TGTGCCAGCAGCCTAGGGGGGGTTACCTACAATGAGCAGTTCTTC. It codes for CASSLGGVTYNEQFF.

For this clone: Other DNA sequences within the sample encode an identical CDR3. The gene calls are TRBV2 and TRBJ2-1; D is undetermined. Germline-derived CDR1 and CDR2 are SNHLY and FYNNEI. Between the trimmed V and J ends, which lost 7 bases and 3 bases, there was a span of 4 bases. This CDR3 contains 11 residues. This CDR3 reads CASTSYNEQFF. Written as DNA, the CDR3 is TGTGCCAGCACCAGCTACAATGAGCAGTTCTTC.

This clone was seen only once. This sequence joins TRBV5-4 and TRBJ2-2; TRBD2 agrees at 13 bases. The J segment lost 5 bases and the V segment lost 5 bases, leaving 12 bases of the junction unmatched. Germline V gene lookup returns CDR1 SGHNT and CDR2 YYREEE (reference sequence). The CDR3 consists of 18 residues. The CDR3 bases are TGTGCCAGCAGTCAGGGACTAGCGGGAAGGGGTACGACCGGGGAGCTGTTTTTT. Protein product: CASSQGLAGRGTTGELFF.

V gene TRBV27 combines with J gene TRBJ1-1; 9 positions match TRBD1. V was pared by 6 bases and J by 3 bases, with 5 bases of the junction left unmatched. Germline V CDR1 and CDR2: MNHEY, SMNVEV (reference sequence). CDR3 length equals 14 residues. The DNA of the CDR3 is TGTGCCAGCAGGCCCGGACAGGGGTACACTGAAGCTTTCTTT. It yields the protein CASRPGQGYTEAFF.

The rearrangement joins TRBV18 to TRBJ1-1; D ambiguous. V lost 3 bases to trimming and J lost 6 bases, with 17 bases between them. Germline V gene data show CDR1 as KGHSH and CDR2 as LQKENI. The CDR3 consists of 15 residues. The CDR3 loop is CASSPSQANRPEAFF. The CDR3 region has the DNA TGTGCCAGCTCACCGTCCCAAGCCAACCGCCCTGAAGCTTTCTTT.

This chain uses TRBV7-2 with TRBJ2-7; 8 bases align to TRBD2. The CDR3 spans 16 residues. Looked up from germline, CDR1 is SGHTA and CDR2 is FQGNSA. J lost 1 base, V lost 5 bases, and 10 bases had no gene match. DNA of the CDR3: TGTGCCAGCAGCCCAAATAGGGGACTAGTATCCTACGAGCAGTACTTC. Protein: CASSPNRGLVSYEQYF.

V gene TRBV5-4 combines with J gene TRBJ2-7; tentative D call: TRBD1 (5 bases). Trimming pared 0 bases from V and 2 bases from J, leaving 12 bases between. The germline V gene encodes CDR1 SGHNT and CDR2 YYREEE (reference sequence). The CDR3 loop spans 15 amino acids. Here the CDR3 reads CASSLGRTSTYEQYF. CDR3 nucleotides: TGTGCCAGCAGCTTGGGTCGGACATCTACCTACGAGCAGTACTTC.

The chain couples TRBV10-3 to TRBJ2-1; D unclear. The CDR3 spans 15 residues. V lost 3 bases to trimming and J lost 0 bases, with 9 bases between them. Germline assignment: CDR1 ENHRY and CDR2 SYGVKD. The CDR3 nucleotides read TGTGCCATCAGTGAACAGCCCCACTCCTACAATGAGCAGTTCTTC. Translation: CAISEQPHSYNEQFF.